The source of this TCR beta chain is a study of identical twins. Study-wide results and limits: Invariant MAIT and iNKT cells are populations that could partly confound zero-insertion analyses.

The CDR3 loop spans 13 amino acids. In germline, CDR1 is SGHRS, CDR2 YFSETQ. Trimming took off 1 base at V and 6 bases at J, with 10 bases between the two ends. Notes on this clonotype: The antigen is unknown.

TCRdb re-called the 5' RACE reads with MiXCR, one entry per CDR3 protein. The sample has about 470,000 distinct CDR3 sequences, less than 25% seen once. The sample also formed part of further work on T cells expressing NK-cell markers.

This rearrangement joins TRBV5-1 to TRBJ1-1, with a possible D match to TRBD1 (5 bases). This clonotype was sampled from a woman aged 18-29 years in good health. Sequenced input: CD4+ T cells sorted from blood. The CDR3 bases are TGCGCCAGCAGCTTGCGGGGGGGGTCTGAAGCTTTCTTT. Encoded protein: CASSLRGGSEAFF.